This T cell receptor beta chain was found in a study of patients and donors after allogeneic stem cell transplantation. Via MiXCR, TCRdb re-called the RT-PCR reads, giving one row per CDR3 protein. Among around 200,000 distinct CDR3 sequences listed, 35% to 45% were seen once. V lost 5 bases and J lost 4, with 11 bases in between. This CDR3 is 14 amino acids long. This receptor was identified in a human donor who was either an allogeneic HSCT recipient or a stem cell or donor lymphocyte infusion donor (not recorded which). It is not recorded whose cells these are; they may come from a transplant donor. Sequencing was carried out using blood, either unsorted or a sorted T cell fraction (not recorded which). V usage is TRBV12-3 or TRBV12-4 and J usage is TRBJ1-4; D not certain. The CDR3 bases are TGTGCCAGCAGTCTTAGAGGCAGTAATGAAAAACTGTTTTTT. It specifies CASSLRGSNEKLFF.